The 15 T cell receptor beta chains listed next were all sequenced from one sample in a study of T cell responses to AZD1222 COVID-19 vaccine (dated by TCRdb to about 2021). Library preparation was by the immunoSEQ multiplex PCR assay. TCRdb took over this immuneACCESS table, retaining in-frame rearrangements with V and J assigned. Such tables are incomplete; in checked studies, under half of the missing clones stem from an unresolved V gene, and the remainder is unexplained. The sample records some 140,000 clones, approximately 90% of which are singletons. The biggest ten clones account for 4.5% to 6.5% of the sample. The time point label, read with the paper, signifies: baseline before first vaccination. The source was peripheral blood, collected on day 0 of AZD1222 vaccination. These receptors all come from an adult in good health.

This clone was recorded only once. The chain links TRBV29-1 to TRBJ2-1, with 11 bases lining up with TRBD2. V gave up 4 bases and J gave up 13 bases; unmatched junction bases: 3. This CDR3 has 11 residues. The germline V gene has CDR1 SQVTM and CDR2 ANQGSEA. The CDR3 sequence is CSVGLAGNQFF. The CDR3 DNA follows: TGCAGCGTTGGACTAGCGGGAAACCAGTTCTTC.

The rearrangement uses TRBV6-2 or TRBV6-3 and TRBJ2-6; 8 bases map to TRBD1. Trimming at V came to 6 bases and at J to 0 bases, leaving 7 bases not matched to a gene. CDR3 length: 17 residues. Germline CDR1 is MNHEY and CDR2 is SVGEGT. CDR3 in amino acids: CASSGQGTTSGANVLTF. The CDR3 DNA reads as TGTGCCAGCAGCGGACAGGGTACTACCTCTGGGGCCAACGTCCTGACTTTC.

This chain joins TRBV19 and TRBJ2-3; 7 bases map to TRBD1. V shed 5 bases, J shed 2 bases, and the junction held 4 bases outside the gene matches. CDR1 and CDR2 (germline): LNHDA, SQIVND (reference sequence). The CDR3 contains 14 residues. CDR3 sequence: CASSAGTDTDTQYF. The CDR3 DNA is TGTGCCAGTAGTGCCGGGACAGACACAGATACGCAGTATTTT.

This clone was counted only a few times. The DNA of the CDR3 is TGTGCCAGCAGCGAAGGGGGTTTACAAATAGAGAGCTACACCTTC. Translated: CASSEGGLQIESYTF. The rearrangement links TRBV7-2 to TRBJ1-2; tentatively, D is TRBD1 (6 bases). Trimming took off 5 bases at V and 9 bases at J, with 22 bases between the two ends. The CDR3 is 15 residues long. CDR1 and CDR2 from the germline V gene are SGHTA and FQGNSA.

This chain connects TRBV5-4 to TRBJ2-1; no clear D gene. V lost 4 bases to trimming and J lost 0 bases, with 11 bases between them. Germline V gene sequence: CDR1 SGHNT, CDR2 YYREEE (reference sequence). The CDR3 is 15 residues long. CDR3 DNA sequence: TGTGCCAGCAGCCCTACAGCGAGCTCCTACAATGAGCAGTTCTTC. Translated: CASSPTASSYNEQFF.

The V gene is TRBV30, the J gene TRBJ1-1, with a weak D call TRBD1 (6 bases). The length of the CDR3 is 16 residues. Germline V gives CDR1 GTSNPN, CDR2 SVGIG (reference sequence). Trimming cost V 1 base and J 0 bases, with 15 bases left between them. This CDR3 is CAWSALGGKVNTEAFF. The DNA for the CDR3 is TGTGCCTGGAGTGCCCTAGGGGGGAAAGTGAACACTGAAGCTTTCTTT.

The genes are TRBV6-5 and TRBJ1-2; possible D gene TRBD1, 5 bases. This CDR3 has 13 amino acids. From germline, CDR1 is MNHEY and CDR2 SVGAGI. Deletions cut 6 bases from V and 1 base from J, with 9 bases between. The CDR3 sequence: CASRQGVNYGYTF. The CDR3 DNA is TGTGCCAGCAGGCAGGGCGTTAACTATGGCTACACCTTC.

The DNA of the CDR3 is TGTGCCAGCAGCGAGGCCGGGACAGGGGTTGGAGGCGGCTACACCTTC. The encoded protein is CASSEAGTGVGGGYTF. The rearrangement links TRBV5-6 to TRBJ1-2; 10 bases match TRBD1. This CDR3 has 16 residues. Germline lookup yields CDR1 SGHDT and CDR2 YYEEEE. The V gene end was trimmed by 4 bases and the J gene end by 8 bases; junction bases not matched to a gene: 14.

The chain uses TRBV9 and TRBJ2-5; D possibly corresponds to TRBD2 (5 bases). Trimming shortened V by 4 bases and J by 5 bases, and 21 bases separated the two germline ends. The CDR3 loop spans 16 amino acids. CDR1 and CDR2 from the germline V gene are SGDLS and YYNGEE. This CDR3 reads CASSPAPTTSRETQYF. The CDR3 DNA is TGTGCCAGCAGCCCCGCCCCGACTACCTCCAGGGAGACCCAGTACTTC.

The V call is TRBV9, the J call TRBJ2-3; D is unclear. The germline V gene has CDR1 SGDLS and CDR2 YYNGEE. Trimming cost V 1 base and J 3 bases, with 6 bases left between them. CDR3 size: 13 residues. This chain's CDR3 is CASSVKGTDTQYF. Here the CDR3 DNA reads TGTGCCAGCAGCGTAAAAGGGACAGATACGCAGTATTTT.

The chain combines TRBV6-4 with TRBJ1-3, with D tentatively TRBD1 (6 bases). The CDR3 has 16 amino acids. CDR1 and CDR2 (germline): MRHNA, SNTAGT. Trimming took off 6 bases at V and 2 bases at J, with 17 bases between the two ends. CDR3 in DNA: TGTGCCAGCAGAAAAAAGACCAGGGACACTGGAAACACCATATATTTT. Translating it yields CASRKKTRDTGNTIYF.

This rearrangement joins TRBV5-5 to TRBJ2-1; 14 bases are shared with TRBD2. V lost 0 bases and J lost 6; bases outside the gene matches: 14. Per the germline V gene, CDR1 is SGHKS and CDR2 is YYEKEE (reference sequence). This CDR3 is 20 amino acids long. The CDR3 coding sequence is TGTGCCAGCAGCTTGGCCTACTCAGGTCAGACTAGCGGGAGGGGCAATGAGCAGTTCTTC. Translating gives CASSLAYSGQTSGRGNEQFF.

The CDR3 bases are TGTGCCTGGAAACCGGGAGGGACAGCTTACGAGCAGTACTTC. The encoded protein is CAWKPGGTAYEQYF. The chain links TRBV30 to TRBJ2-7, with D maybe TRBD2 (8 bases). The germline V and J ends were trimmed by 4 bases and 4 bases, with 17 bases remaining between them. Germline lookup yields CDR1 GTSNPN and CDR2 SVGIG (reference sequence). This CDR3 comprises 14 residues.

The chain uses TRBV29-1 and TRBJ2-5; TRBD2 aligns across 7 bases. The CDR3 extends over 11 amino acids. Germline values: CDR1 SQVTM, CDR2 ANQGSEA. With 7 bases clipped from V and 5 bases from J, the junction kept 4 bases outside the gene matches. The CDR3 is CSGGSSETQYF. The CDR3 DNA reads TGCAGCGGCGGGAGTTCGGAGACCCAGTACTTC.

The rearrangement joins TRBV10-3 to TRBJ2-1; D unresolved. The CDR3 covers 14 residues. Germline V lookup: CDR1 ENHRY, CDR2 SYGVKD. Trimming took off 0 bases at V and 7 bases at J, with 10 bases between the two ends. Written as DNA, the CDR3 is TGTGCCATCAGTGAGTCGGGCCAAAAGAATGAGCAGTTCTTC. It codes for CAISESGQKNEQFF.